A single sample gave rise to the 12 T cell receptor beta chains below, sequenced in a study of identical twins. One entry per CDR3 protein, called by TCRdb with MiXCR from the 5' RACE reads. The sample has 450,000 or so distinct CDR3 sequences, 14% seen once. This sample was shared with a second study, whose subject was yellow fever vaccine responses in identical twins.

The sample was CD4+ T cells sorted from blood. These receptors originate from a woman in her late teens or twenties in good health.

The V gene is TRBV2, the J gene TRBJ2-2; no reliable D call. CDR3 length equals 14 residues. With 2 bases removed from V and 1 base from J, the gap between germline ends came to 5 bases. Germline V gene sequence: CDR1 SNHLY, CDR2 FYNNEI. This CDR3 reads CASSESRNTGELFF. The DNA for the CDR3 is TGTGCCAGCAGTGAATCCAGGAACACCGGGGAGCTGTTTTTT.

This clonotype was detected many times. This chain uses TRBV24-1 with TRBJ1-2, with 7 bases fitting TRBD1. V lost 9 bases, J lost 4 bases, and 10 bases stayed unmatched. CDR3 length: 14 amino acids. Per germline, CDR1 KGHDR and CDR2 SFDVKD. CDR3 region: CATGDSSGLYGYTF. In DNA form, the CDR3 reads TGTGCCACCGGGGACAGCAGCGGGCTCTATGGCTACACCTTC.

The V gene is TRBV7-2, the J gene TRBJ2-3; 7 nucleotides align to TRBD1. With 5 bases clipped from V and 5 bases from J, the junction kept 4 bases outside the gene matches. CDR3 length: 13 residues. Per germline, CDR1 SGHTA and CDR2 FQGNSA. The CDR3 DNA reads TGTGCCAGCAGCCATGGGACAGAAGATACGCAGTATTTT. Residues: CASSHGTEDTQYF.

As for this clonotype: One end of the junction varies from germline; a read error may be responsible. The chain uses TRBV7-7 and TRBJ2-3; 12 bases map to TRBD2. CDR3 length equals 15 residues. The V gene's germline CDR1 is SSHAT and CDR2 FNYEAQ (reference sequence). The CDR3 here is CASSTGLAGLDTQYF. As DNA, the CDR3 is TGTGCTAGCAGCACCGGACTAGCGGGGCTAGATACGCAGTATTTT.

The chain recombines TRBV5-1 with TRBJ1-6, with D tentatively TRBD1 (6 bases). The CDR3 runs 14 residues. The germline V gene encodes CDR1 SGHRS and CDR2 YFSETQ. Trimming removed 5 bases at V and 10 bases at J, with 16 bases between. CDR3 in DNA: TGCGCCAGCAGACCAGGGGATGGGTTGTCACCCCTCCACTTT. It translates to CASRPGDGLSPLHF.

This chain joins TRBV20-1 and TRBJ2-3, with TRBD2 matching over 14 bases. In germline, CDR1 is DFQATT, CDR2 SNEGSKA (reference sequence). CDR3 size: 14 residues. Trimming at V came to 6 bases and at J to 9 bases, leaving 8 bases not matched to a gene. The CDR3 loop is CSAPTSGGAQTQYF. The CDR3 nucleotides are TGCAGTGCCCCGACTAGCGGGGGGGCACAGACGCAGTATTTT.

This chain links TRBV2 with TRBJ1-5, with no clear D. Germline V gene lookup returns CDR1 SNHLY and CDR2 FYNNEI. There are 12 residues in the CDR3. Deletions cut 6 bases from V and 4 bases from J, with 7 bases between. The CDR3 spells CASRQTNQPQHF. In nucleotides, the CDR3 is TGTGCCAGCAGACAGACAAATCAGCCCCAGCATTTT.

The chain combines TRBV19 with TRBJ1-2; D is perhaps TRBD1 (5 bases). Trimming stripped 3 bases from V and 5 bases from J, with 16 bases between. The CDR3 is made up of 15 amino acids. Per germline, CDR1 LNHDA and CDR2 SQIVND (reference sequence). CDR3 DNA: TGTGCCAGTAGTATGGTAGACAGACTTCGATATGGCTACACCTTC. It translates to CASSMVDRLRYGYTF.

This clonotype was seen a few times. The gene calls are TRBV12-3 or TRBV12-4 and TRBJ2-3, with TRBD2 matching 9 bases. There are 13 residues in the CDR3. The junction had 2 bases not matched to a gene; V was cut back by 2 bases and J by 8 bases. CDR3 amino acids: CASSLMTSGTQYF. In DNA, the CDR3 is TGTGCCAGCAGTTTAATGACTAGCGGTACGCAGTATTTT.

The V gene is TRBV6-1, the J gene TRBJ1-1, with TRBD1 matching 7 bases. Germline V gene lookup returns CDR1 MNHNS and CDR2 SASEGT. This CDR3 spans 15 amino acids. V lost 7 bases and J lost 3; bases outside the gene matches: 11. CDR3 nucleotides: TGTGCCAGCAAGCCCCCTCTTACAGGGGACACTGAAGCTTTCTTT. Protein: CASKPPLTGDTEAFF.

This clonotype occurred a few times. The chain couples TRBV11-1 to TRBJ2-7; 7 nucleotides align to TRBD1. After removal of 5 bases from V and 4 bases from J, the junction contained 11 bases not matched to a gene. Germline CDR1 reads SGHAT; CDR2 reads FQDESV (reference sequence). This CDR3 comprises 15 residues. This CDR3 reads CASSPSRQGWYEQYF. In DNA form, the CDR3 reads TGTGCCAGCAGCCCATCCCGACAGGGCTGGTACGAGCAGTACTTC.

V is TRBV27 and J is TRBJ2-1, with D hard to call. The CDR3 covers 17 residues. Germline lookup yields CDR1 MNHEY and CDR2 SMNVEV (reference sequence). Trimming removed 6 bases at V and 0 bases at J, with 18 bases between. The CDR3 sequence is CASSSKKDIHSYNEQFF. CDR3 DNA sequence: TGTGCCAGCAGCTCAAAAAAAGACATCCACTCCTACAATGAGCAGTTCTTC.